These T cell receptor beta chains were read from a single sample in a study of blood T cell repertoires in COVID-19. Clones were sequenced by immunoSEQ multiplex PCR, and TCRdb holds only the in-frame ones, with some missing. This table has 500,000 or so clones, about nine tenths appearing once. What was sequenced was PBMCs or T cells enriched from blood (not recorded which). These receptors all come from a young woman who had recovered from COVID-19. Both conserved end residues are part of each CDR3. A D gene is named only where the DNA matches it firmly. Clone sizes are given selectively: once, few, many, or a class where the clone is expanded.

length	D	V	size	J	DNA	CDR3
18	TRBD2	TRBV4-1	NA	TRBJ2-7	TGCGCCAGCAGCCAAGAAAGGGCACTAGCGGGGGACGCCTACGAGCAGTACTTC	CASSQERALAGDAYEQYF
17	NA	TRBV5-6	NA	TRBJ1-3	TGTGCCAGCAGCTTGGGACAGCCCACCTTCTCTGGAAACACCATATATTTT	CASSLGQPTFSGNTIYF
13	TRBD1	TRBV7-3	NA	TRBJ1-1	TGTGCCAGCAGCTATACAGGGGACACTGAAGCTTTCTTT	CASSYTGDTEAFF
13	NA	TRBV14	NA	TRBJ2-5	TGTGCCAGCAGCCAAGTATCAACGGGGGCCCAGTACTTC	CASSQVSTGAQYF
12	NA	TRBV19	NA	TRBJ1-5	TGTGCCAGTACGAGAGGCGGACAGCCCCAGCATTTT	CASTRGGQPQHF
15	NA	TRBV6-1	NA	TRBJ1-1	TGTGCCAGCAGTGAACCCCGACACCTGAACACTGAAGCTTTCTTT	CASSEPRHLNTEAFF
14	NA	TRBV4-2	NA	TRBJ2-1	TGTGCCAGCAGCCAGGTAGACTCCTACAATGAGCAGTTCTTC	CASSQVDSYNEQFF
16	TRBD1	TRBV5-1	NA	TRBJ1-4	TGCGCCAGCAGCCTGGGGGCGGGACAGGGTAATGAAAAACTGTTTTTT	CASSLGAGQGNEKLFF
11	NA	TRBV29-1	NA	TRBJ1-1	TGCAGCGTTGACCGGGACACTGAAGCTTTCTTT	CSVDRDTEAFF
15	NA	TRBV28	NA	TRBJ1-6	TGTGCCAGCAGTCCAGTGACGGGGGGAAATTCACCCCTCCACTTT	CASSPVTGGNSPLHF
16	TRBD2	TRBV5-1	NA	TRBJ2-1	TGCGCCAGCAGCACCCTAGCTAGCGGGGGCTACAATGAGCAGTTCTTC	CASSTLASGGYNEQFF
14	TRBD1	TRBV13	NA	TRBJ1-6	TGTGCCAGCATCATGAAGGGGGCAAGTTCACCCCTCCACTTT	CASIMKGASSPLHF
11	NA	TRBV20-1	NA	TRBJ2-7	TGCAGTGTGCCAGGGAACTACGAGCAGTACTTC	CSVPGNYEQYF
14	NA	TRBV3-1/TRBV3-2	NA	TRBJ2-6	TGTGCCAGCAGCCAAGGAGCAGGGGCCAACGTCCTGACTTTC	CASSQGAGANVLTF
15	NA	TRBV30	NA	TRBJ1-5	TGTGCCTGGAACAGCCAGGGGATTAGCAATCAGCCCCAGCATTTT	CAWNSQGISNQPQHF
13	NA	TRBV28	NA	TRBJ2-3	TGTGCCAGCACAGGGGCTAGCACAGATACGCAGTATTTT	CASTGASTDTQYF
12	NA	TRBV6-6	NA	TRBJ1-2	TGTGCCAGCAGCCAGAGGGGGGGTGGCTACACCTTC	CASSQRGGGYTF
14	TRBD1	TRBV5-1	NA	TRBJ1-6	TGCGCCAGCAGCTTGACAGGGGTACCCTCACCCCTCCACTTT	CASSLTGVPSPLHF
16	NA	TRBV30	NA	TRBJ2-3	TGTGCCTGGAGTGTTGGAGGGGGGGCCTCCACAGATACGCAGTATTTT	CAWSVGGGASTDTQYF
13	TRBD1	TRBV2	NA	TRBJ1-2	TGTGCCAGCAGTGTGGACAGGGTGGGCGGCTACACCTTC	CASSVDRVGGYTF
13	NA	TRBV2	NA	TRBJ1-2	TGTGCCAGCATTCCAGGGCTAATCTATGGCTACACCTTC	CASIPGLIYGYTF
13	NA	TRBV5-1	NA	TRBJ1-6	TGCGCCAGCAGCTTGGATTATCCTAGAGCCCTCCACTTT	CASSLDYPRALHF
15	TRBD2	TRBV9	NA	TRBJ2-5	TGTGCCAGCAGCGTCGGGGGGGCGATGAAAGAGACCCAGTACTTC	CASSVGGAMKETQYF
14	NA	TRBV19	NA	TRBJ1-4	TGTGCCAGTAAGTTCGGCAGGGCGGATGAAAAACTGTTTTTT	CASKFGRADEKLFF
19	NA	TRBV7-9	NA	TRBJ2-5	TGTGCCAGCAGCTTAAGTTCGGTATCCGGGGGTAAATCCCAAGAGACCCAGTACTTC	CASSLSSVSGGKSQETQYF
17	NA	TRBV18	NA	TRBJ2-6	TGTGCCAGCTCTCCCGGGTCCTTAAACTCTGGGGCCAACGTCCTGACTTTC	CASSPGSLNSGANVLTF
18	TRBD1	TRBV5-1	NA	TRBJ1-6	TGCGCCAGCAGCTTGGGGGCAGGGGGCAGCTCCTATAATTCACCCCTCCACTTT	CASSLGAGGSSYNSPLHF
15	NA	TRBV6-4	NA	TRBJ2-6	TGTGCCAGCAGCACCACGGGCTCTGGGGCCAACGTCCTGACTTTC	CASSTTGSGANVLTF
14	NA	TRBV5-5	NA	TRBJ1-5	TGTGCCAGCAGCCGCCAGGTGGAACGCCAGCCCCAGCATTTT	CASSRQVERQPQHF
13	NA	TRBV6-5	NA	TRBJ2-2	TGTGCCAGCCTAGGGGGGAACACCGGGGAGCTGTTTTTT	CASLGGNTGELFF
15	TRBD1	TRBV6-4	few	TRBJ1-1	TGTGCCAGCAGTGACGGCGACAGGGAGTCCACTGAAGCTTTCTTT	CASSDGDRESTEAFF
16	TRBD1	TRBV7-9	NA	TRBJ1-3	TGTGCCAGCAGCCCTCGACAGGGGGCTTCTGGAAACACCATATATTTT	CASSPRQGASGNTIYF
12	NA	TRBV28	NA	TRBJ1-1	TGTGCCAGCAGGCCTCCCGGCACTGAAGCTTTCTTT	CASRPPGTEAFF
14	NA	TRBV7-2	NA	TRBJ1-1	TGTGCCAGCAGCTTAGTCGGGAAAGGTACTGAAGCTTTCTTT	CASSLVGKGTEAFF
16	NA	TRBV4-1	NA	TRBJ1-4	TGCGCCAGCAGCCCCCTCGGGGGGGGTGAAGATGAAAAACTGTTTTTT	CASSPLGGGEDEKLFF
14	NA	TRBV3-1/TRBV3-2	NA	TRBJ1-2	TGTGCCAGCAGCCAAGATGTCACAGACTATGGCTACACCTTC	CASSQDVTDYGYTF
15	NA	TRBV6-1	NA	TRBJ2-7	TGTGCCAGCAGTTCCGTCCACAGGGAACCTTACGAGCAGTACTTC	CASSSVHREPYEQYF